This is a list of T cell receptor beta chains from one sample in a study of T cells in Graves' hyperthyroidism and ophthalmopathy. TCRdb independently ran MiXCR on the multiplex PCR reads; one entry per CDR3 protein. The sample has approximately 610,000 distinct CDR3 sequences, about 14% seen once. Sequenced: blood. The source of these receptors is a woman aged 40 to 55 with Graves' ophthalmopathy. Each CDR3 is given with its conserved first and last residue.

v_call | cdr3_length | cdr3_aa
TRBV12-3/TRBV12-4 | 10 | CARGGTEAFF
TRBV7-9 | 13 | CASSSGEGYGYTF
TRBV30 | 14 | CAWVRDRGLETQYF
TRBV25-1 | 14 | CASSEAHVPYEQYF
TRBV20-1 | 16 | CSARDGGDASKNIQYF
TRBV6-5 | 14 | CASSSGHSNQPQHF
TRBV28 | 14 | CASSFRQTNSPLHF
TRBV6-5 | 13 | CASSYRRAYEQYF
TRBV7-9 | 13 | CASSTGGADGYTF
TRBV2 | 15 | CASSEGAGQGETQYF
TRBV11-3 | 15 | CASSTRQGLTYEQYF
TRBV29-1 | 11 | CSERTVYGYTF
TRBV6-2/TRBV6-3 | 18 | CATTFSPAVWSNTGELFF
TRBV6-5 | 16 | CASSYPLGGDTLEQYF
TRBV6-2/TRBV6-3 | 16 | CASSYRRQGSGETQYF
TRBV5-1 | 15 | CASSLGIAINYEQYF
TRBV7-2 | 15 | CASSLGASLDTEAFF
TRBV6-5 | 13 | CASSYSLNNEQFF
TRBV6-1 | 13 | CASSGGLMSAQHF
TRBV5-1 | 14 | CASSLEALASEQYF
TRBV5-1 | 13 | CASRPGLQEPQHF
TRBV28 | 13 | CASSLLDVYEQYF
TRBV6-2/TRBV6-3 | 15 | CASTLTWGEWQPQHF
TRBV27 | 16 | CASSYTRTGDNSPLHF
TRBV7-2 | 13 | CASSFGREYEQYF
TRBV6-2/TRBV6-3 | 14 | CASRVTSGYYEQYF
TRBV29-1 | 16 | CSVEDRKGGVEETQYF
TRBV6-1 | 12 | CASRKPNCEQYF
TRBV24-1 | 14 | CATRGGASDTEAFF
TRBV2 | 16 | CASSSTSGSGAGELFF
TRBV29-1 | 12 | CSVVTGGYEQYF
TRBV12-3/TRBV12-4 | 15 | CASSSPSGVYNEQFF
TRBV20-1 | 12 | CSARDPNTEAFF
TRBV6-1 | 12 | CASSVSSYGYTF
TRBV12-3/TRBV12-4 | 16 | CASSLGSGPRSYEQYF
TRBV11-2 | 16 | CASSFLGDRGTYEQYF
TRBV19 | 14 | CASTYRDGNTEAFF
TRBV28 | 15 | CASRSQDVNTGELFF
TRBV5-4 | 16 | CASSLGQGAGTDTQYF